The clone carrying this T cell receptor (beta chain) was detected many times. Its antigen remains unidentified. This sample stems from a study of breast tumors, draining lymph nodes, adjacent tissues. Study results and caveats: Data only fit, rather than demonstrated, lymph node origin of most tumor T cells. Tumor and nontumor repertoires were significantly more similar in luminal-like than in basal-like breast cancer. Tumor TCR diversity was below lymph nodes but above nontumor tissue. The data were judged consistent with most tumor T cells coming from lymph node and expanding in tumor.

TCRdb reanalysed the multiplex PCR reads using MiXCR and keeps one entry per CDR3 protein. The sample holds roughly 8,300 distinct CDR3 sequences; 35% to 55% are singletons and the top ten take 14%. Between the trimmed V and J ends, which lost 4 bases and 5 bases, there was a span of 6 bases. Germline lookup yields CDR1 LGHDT and CDR2 YNNKEL (reference sequence). The CDR3 has 12 amino acids. The sequence was obtained from a female donor with breast cancer. Some clones in this sample may be carry-over from other donors' samples. Sequencing input: tumor-adjacent breast tissue. This chain links TRBV3-1 with TRBJ2-1, with TRBD2 as a possible D gene (5 bases). CDR3 bases: TGTGCCAGCAGCCTCGGGGACAATGAGCAGTTCTTC. This codes for CASSLGDNEQFF.